These T cell receptor beta chains were read from a single sample in a study of T cell repertoires in cytomegalovirus infection. In TCRdb, the reads were re-called with MiXCR into one record per CDR3 protein. Of hundreds of thousands of distinct CDR3 sequences in the sample, around 18% are singletons; the top ten hold around 10%. Specimen: PBMCs. These receptors were taken from a human donor in good health (CMV status not recorded). Some clones in this sample may be carry-over from other donors' samples. The CDR3 runs from the conserved cysteine through the conserved F or W.

>TRBV10-3|13|TRBJ1-1
CAISDFDRGEAFF
>TRBV6-1|14|TRBJ2-5
CASSLYRGVETQYF
>TRBV7-9|14|TRBJ2-7
CASSLLSGPYEQYF
>TRBV7-2|14|TRBJ1-2
CASSLGQGHYGYTF
>TRBV27|14|TRBJ2-3
CASRGDYIPDTQYF
>TRBV11-2|18|TRBJ1-3
CASSLVPGPPRSGNTIYF
>TRBV11-2|14|TRBJ2-1
CASSLPSGANEQFF
>TRBV19|11|TRBJ1-2
CASSIGYGYTF
>TRBV9|14|TRBJ2-3
CASSARDSTDTQYF
>TRBV10-3|18|TRBJ2-2
CAIGGPSSGRATTGELFF
>TRBV2|13|TRBJ1-4
CASSEEGREKLFF
>TRBV7-6|15|TRBJ2-3
CASSLSASGGDTQYF
>TRBV20-1|14|TRBJ2-1
CSAREREGRVEQFF
>TRBV20-1|15|TRBJ2-7
CSAPLVGSATYEQYF
>TRBV10-3|18|TRBJ1-1
CAISSPEAQGAGNTEAFF
>TRBV12-3/TRBV12-4|12|TRBJ2-1
CASSLQYNEQFF
>TRBV2|12|TRBJ2-7
CASRGDFYEQYF
>TRBV29-1|12|TRBJ2-5
CSVGDIQETQYF
>TRBV7-8|16|TRBJ2-1
CASSLALRDYNNEQFF
>TRBV27|14|TRBJ2-7
CASRSGTGHYEQYF